This T cell receptor beta chain was captured by sequencing in a study of tumor-infiltrating lymphocytes in localized non-small cell lung cancer. For the study at large: Tumor tissue and non-adjacent uninvolved lung came from each patient.

As for this clone: Its antigen is unknown.

Data came from immunoSEQ multiplex PCR; TCRdb stores just in-frame clones and leaves some out. The sample carries approximately 16,000 clones, roughly 43% recorded once. Study conclusions and caveats: Immunotypes IM1 and IM2 had similar TCR-derived T-cell fractions. Available tissue quantity limited TCR sequencing to a patient subset. Technical variation could not be separated from intratumor heterogeneity here.

This CDR3 spans 15 amino acids. V shed 5 bases and J shed 0 bases, with 14 bases lying between them. The V gene's germline CDR1 is MDHEN and CDR2 SYDVKM. V usage is TRBV28 and J usage is TRBJ2-7; a possible D gene is TRBD1 (5 bases). Material: lung tumor tissue. The sequence was obtained from a human donor with non-small cell lung cancer. The chain's CDR3 is CASSPQLDSSYEQYF. CDR3 nucleotide sequence: TGTGCCAGCAGTCCCCAGCTAGACAGCTCCTACGAGCAGTACTTC.